One and the same sample provided the 30 T cell receptor beta chains below, sequenced in a study of T cells in Graves' hyperthyroidism and ophthalmopathy. Authors of the study amplified TCR beta CDR3 regions from RNA transcripts. In the first-round RT-PCR of the TCR CDR3, the HTBI primer set was used. TCRdb called the multiplex PCR reads again in MiXCR, with one record for every CDR3 protein. The sample records 800,000 or so distinct CDR3 sequences, roughly 40% being singletons. The sample taken for sequencing was blood. These receptors all come from a man aged 18-30 years with Graves' hyperthyroidism.

This clonotype was observed a handful of times. The chain has TRBV7-9 and TRBJ1-4, with TRBD1 matching 8 bases. CDR1 is SEHNR and CDR2 is FQNEAQ in the germline V gene (reference sequence). Trimming took 4 bases from V and 5 from J; bases not matched to a gene: 9. The CDR3 sequence is 16 residues long. The DNA for the CDR3 is TGTGCCAGCAGCTCCGGAGGACAGGGCCGGAATGAAAAACTGTTTTTT. Amino acids: CASSSGGQGRNEKLFF.

The sample holds one count of this clonotype. The chain links TRBV29-1 to TRBJ1-1, with D perhaps TRBD1 (5 bases). Germline lookup yields CDR1 SQVTM and CDR2 ANQGSEA. There are 13 residues in the CDR3. V was pared by 4 bases and J by 8 bases, with 17 bases between. The CDR3 DNA reads TGCAGCGTTGGCGGGGCGACCTGGGGGGAAGCTTTCTTT. This encodes CSVGGATWGEAFF. Complete variable domain (other parts from reference TRBV29-1 and TRBJ1-1): SAVISQKPSRDICQRGTSLTIQCQVDSQVTMMFWYRQQPGQSLTLIATANQGSEATYESGFVIDKFPISRPNLTFSTLTVSNMSPEDSSIYLCSVGGATWGEAFFGQGTRLTVV.

This clonotype has at least ten counts. The CDR3 nucleotides are TGTGCCAGCAGTGATAAGGTGGTAGAGCAGTACTTC. Encoded protein: CASSDKVVEQYF. The V and J genes are TRBV2 and TRBJ2-7; D uncertain. Trimming shortened V by 3 bases and J by 7 bases, and 10 bases separated the two germline ends. This CDR3 spans 12 amino acids. The germline CDR1 and CDR2 sequences are SNHLY and FYNNEI.

This clonotype was observed a handful of times. The chain combines TRBV13 with TRBJ1-1, with a possible D match to TRBD1 (6 bases). The CDR3 consists of 15 residues. CDR1 PRHDT and CDR2 FYEKMQ come from the germline V gene (reference sequence). The V and J ends lost 4 bases and 2 bases respectively, with 14 bases between them. CDR3 sequence (DNA): TGTGCCAGCAGCTCCAACAGGGATGGAAACACTGAAGCTTTCTTT. Amino acid sequence: CASSSNRDGNTEAFF.

The chain has TRBV19 and TRBJ1-5; no reliable D call. With 3 bases removed from V and 13 bases from J, the gap between germline ends came to 4 bases. This CDR3 spans 9 amino acids. Germline V gives CDR1 LNHDA, CDR2 SQIVND (reference sequence). As DNA, the CDR3 is TGTGCCAGTAGTATGGGGCAGCATTTT. This translates into CASSMGQHF.

This clonotype has a count of ten or more. The genes are TRBV10-3 and TRBJ1-5; D remains unclear. Trimming stripped 10 bases from V and 0 bases from J, with 13 bases between. Per germline, CDR1 ENHRY and CDR2 SYGVKD. The length of the CDR3 is 14 residues. Written as DNA, the CDR3 is TGTGCCAGCACCAGGCAAAATAGCAATCAGCCCCAGCATTTT. This codes for CASTRQNSNQPQHF.

V is TRBV6-2 or TRBV6-3 and J is TRBJ2-7; D could derive from TRBD1 or TRBD2 (5 bases each). The CDR3 has 14 residues. V lost 4 bases, J lost 2 bases, and 12 bases lay in between. Per germline, CDR1 MNHEY and CDR2 SVGEGT. CDR3 DNA: TGTGCCAGCAGTTCAACGGGACGAACCTACGAGCAGTACTTC. Translated: CASSSTGRTYEQYF.

This clonotype was observed a few times. The J gene is TRBJ1-1, the V gene TRBV5-1, with D hard to call. Germline assignment: CDR1 SGHRS and CDR2 YFSETQ. V was shortened by 0 bases and J by 3 bases, with 12 bases between the two germline ends. The CDR3 spans 15 residues. The CDR3 loop reads CASSLVEAGDTEAFF. CDR3 nucleotide sequence: TGCGCCAGCAGCTTGGTGGAGGCTGGGGACACTGAAGCTTTCTTT.

The chain combines TRBV10-3 with TRBJ1-5; the D gene is possibly TRBD1 (5 bases). The CDR3 totals 14 residues. V was cut by 2 bases and J by 6 bases, with 11 bases left in between. Germline values: CDR1 ENHRY, CDR2 SYGVKD. In nucleotides, the CDR3 is TGTGCCATCAGTGAGCCGGGGGGAACTCAGCCCCAGCATTTT. As protein: CAISEPGGTQPQHF.

The genes are TRBV15 and TRBJ2-3; TRBD2 matches at 11 bases. V was pared by 3 bases and J by 1 base, with 3 bases of the junction left unmatched. The CDR3 has 16 residues. Germline loops: CDR1 LNHNV, CDR2 YYDKDF (reference sequence). The CDR3 coding sequence is TGTGCCACCAGCAGGGATAGCGGGAGGGGCACAGATACGCAGTATTTT. This sequence encodes CATSRDSGRGTDTQYF.

The table lists this clonotype with a few counts. The chain's CDR3 is CSADPRGRIDEKLFF. CDR3 bases: TGCAGTGCTGATCCCCGGGGCAGGATTGATGAAAAACTGTTTTTT. The chain recombines TRBV20-1 with TRBJ1-4; a weak D match, TRBD1 (5 bases). The germline CDR1 and CDR2 sequences are DFQATT and SNEGSKA (reference sequence). This CDR3 is built from 15 residues. The germline V and J ends were trimmed by 5 bases and 6 bases, with 19 bases remaining between them.

This clonotype was seen many times. The chain's CDR3 is CASSFPGSETQYF. The CDR3, as DNA: TGTGCCAGCAGCTTTCCGGGTTCCGAGACCCAGTACTTC. The chain has TRBV7-9 and TRBJ2-5; no firm D call. CDR3 size: 13 residues. V lost 3 bases to trimming and J lost 5 bases, with 10 bases between them. Germline CDR1 is SEHNR and CDR2 is FQNEAQ (reference sequence).

This clonotype was observed many times. A read error may account for a junction end that differs from germline. The V call is TRBV5-1, the J call TRBJ1-1; D gene uncertain. Germline loops: CDR1 SGHRS, CDR2 YFSETQ. This CDR3 has 14 residues. CDR3 sequence reads: CASSLEGRNTEAFF. The CDR3 DNA reads TGTGCCAGCAGCTTAGAGGGCAGGAACACTGAAGCTTTCTTT.

This clonotype was counted between two and nine times. The CDR3 protein is CASSQDARRDQPQHF. CDR3 sequence (DNA): TGTGCCAGCAGCCAAGACGCCAGGCGAGATCAGCCCCAGCATTTT. The chain has TRBV4-2 and TRBJ1-5, with D unclear. V was shortened by 0 bases and J by 5 bases, with 11 bases between the two germline ends. From germline, CDR1 is LGHNA and CDR2 YNFKEQ. CDR3 size: 15 residues.

This clonotype was seen many times. CDR3 region: CATSDQGLAGVPGELFF. The DNA of the CDR3 is TGTGCCACCAGTGACCAGGGACTAGCGGGAGTCCCCGGGGAGCTGTTTTTT. The chain combines TRBV24-1 with TRBJ2-2; TRBD2 aligns across 14 bases. Trimming took 4 bases from V and 6 from J; bases not matched to a gene: 6. The CDR3 is made up of 17 amino acids. The germline V gene has CDR1 KGHDR and CDR2 SFDVKD.

The gene calls are TRBV9 and TRBJ1-2; D remains unclear. From germline, CDR1 is SGDLS and CDR2 YYNGEE. The length of the CDR3 is 12 residues. Trimming shortened V by 4 bases and J by 2 bases, and 6 bases separated the two germline ends. CDR3 residues: CASSNVNYGYTF. CDR3 DNA sequence: TGTGCCAGCAGCAACGTAAACTATGGCTACACCTTC.

This clonotype was seen many times. The chain is built from TRBV12-3 or TRBV12-4 and TRBJ1-2; possible D gene TRBD1, 6 bases. The CDR3 contains 11 residues. V was pared by 7 bases and J by 4 bases, with 7 bases between. The CDR3 DNA reads as TGTGCCAGCAAACAGGGCTATGGCTACACCTTC. Translated, it gives CASKQGYGYTF.

The V gene is TRBV6-5, the J gene TRBJ1-5; no clear D gene. Germline V gene lookup returns CDR1 MNHEY and CDR2 SVGAGI. Between the trimmed V and J ends, which lost 5 bases and 7 bases, there was a span of 12 bases. The CDR3 has 13 amino acids. CDR3 loop: CASSPGRIQPQHF. The CDR3 coding sequence is TGTGCCAGCAGTCCTGGAAGGATCCAGCCCCAGCATTTT.

V is TRBV7-2 and J is TRBJ2-7, with 7 bases that match TRBD1. V was clipped by 6 bases and J by 0 bases; unmatched bases: 8. This CDR3 has 15 amino acids. Looked up from germline, CDR1 is SGHTA and CDR2 is FQGNSA. The chain's CDR3 is CASSGRQGLSYEQYF. In DNA, the CDR3 is TGTGCCAGCAGTGGCCGACAGGGCCTCTCCTACGAGCAGTACTTC.

The chain recombines TRBV2 with TRBJ2-2, with TRBD2 matching 9 bases. The CDR3 is 16 amino acids. Per germline, CDR1 SNHLY and CDR2 FYNNEI. V lost 1 base and J lost 7; bases outside the gene matches: 7. The CDR3 region is CASSEEASGIIGELFF. Here the CDR3 DNA reads TGTGCCAGCAGTGAAGAGGCTAGCGGGATCATCGGGGAGCTGTTTTTT. The variable domain in full, with the rest retrieved from reference TRBV2 and TRBJ2-2, is EPEVTQTPSHQVTQMGQEVILRCVPISNHLYFYWYRQILGQKVEFLVSFYNNEISEKSEIFDDQFSVERPDGSNFTLKIRSTKLEDSAMYFCASSEEASGIIGELFFGEGSRLTVL.

J is TRBJ1-1 and V is TRBV2; tentative D call: TRBD1 (5 bases). CDR1 SNHLY and CDR2 FYNNEI come from the germline V gene. With 3 bases removed from V and 4 bases from J, the gap between germline ends came to 12 bases. The CDR3 is 14 residues long. As DNA, the CDR3 is TGTGCCAGCAGTGAGGGGCCCCCCGGCACTGAAGCTTTCTTT. Residues: CASSEGPPGTEAFF.

Points on this clonotype: Mismatch with germline at one junction end may stem from a read error. The chain has TRBV5-1 and TRBJ2-2, with D possibly being TRBD1 or TRBD2 (5 bases each). Germline loops: CDR1 SGHRS, CDR2 YFSETQ. This CDR3 comprises 16 residues. CDR3 nucleotide sequence: TGCGCCAGCAGCTTGTTTCCGACAGTAAACACCGGGGTGCTGTTTTTT. It codes for CASSLFPTVNTGVLFF.

At least ten counts were recorded for this clonotype. The J gene is TRBJ2-7, the V gene TRBV7-6, with 9 bases matching TRBD2. J was trimmed by 6 bases and V by 4 bases; bases with no gene match: 10. This CDR3 contains 15 residues. CDR1 is SGHVS and CDR2 is FNYEAQ in the germline V gene. DNA of the CDR3: TGTGCCAGCAGCTCCGAGCGGGGACTAGCAAGCGAGCAGTACTTC. Protein sequence: CASSSERGLASEQYF.

V is TRBV5-4 and J is TRBJ2-5; 9 bases are a match to TRBD1. J lost 5 bases, V lost 0 bases, and 5 bases had no gene match. Germline values: CDR1 SGHNT, CDR2 YYREEE (reference sequence). This CDR3 has 15 amino acids. CDR3 nucleotide sequence: TGTGCCAGCAGCTTGGGACAGGGGGTTACGGAGACCCAGTACTTC. Its translation: CASSLGQGVTETQYF. The full variable domain, completed using reference TRBV5-4 and TRBJ2-5, is ETGVTQSPTHLIKTRGQQVTLRCSSQSGHNTVSWYQQALGQGPQFIFQYYREEENGRGNFPPRFSGLQFPNYSSELNVNALELDDSALYLCASSLGQGVTETQYFGPGTRLLVL.

This clonotype was counted only a few times. The gene calls are TRBV7-2 and TRBJ2-7; 10 nucleotides match TRBD1. CDR3 length: 15 residues. Germline V gene data show CDR1 as SGHTA and CDR2 as FQGNSA. Trimming cost V 6 bases and J 0 bases; bases outside gene matches: 5. CDR3 protein: CASSTGQGISYEQYF. CDR3 coding DNA: TGTGCCAGCAGTACGGGACAGGGGATCTCCTACGAGCAGTACTTC. The full variable domain, in which reference TRBV7-2 and TRBJ2-7 provide the parts outside the CDR3, is GAGVSQSPSNKVTEKGKDVELRCDPISGHTALYWYRQSLGQGLEFLIYFQGNSAPDKSGLPSDRFSAERTGGSVSTLTIQRTQQEDSAVYLCASSTGQGISYEQYFGPGTRLTVT.

This clonotype was counted at least ten times. The genes are TRBV14 and TRBJ1-6; D possibly corresponds to TRBD1 (6 bases). This CDR3 has 13 residues. V dropped 6 bases and J dropped 9 bases, with 12 bases sitting between them. CDR1 SGHDN and CDR2 FVKESK come from the germline V gene. The DNA of the CDR3 is TGTGCCAGCAGGAGGGGGATGCGTTCACCCCTCCACTTT. Its protein product is CASRRGMRSPLHF.

The gene calls are TRBV20-1 and TRBJ1-1; TRBD1 is a possible D gene (5 bases). CDR3 length: 13 residues. Deletions cut 0 bases from V and 5 bases from J, with 10 bases between. CDR1 is DFQATT, CDR2 SNEGSKA, per germline (reference sequence). Written as DNA, the CDR3 is TGCAGTGCTAGAGAAGAGGGGAGAACTGAAGCTTTCTTT. Residues: CSAREEGRTEAFF.

At least ten counts were recorded for this clonotype. This chain links TRBV7-9 with TRBJ2-7; perhaps TRBD2 as D (6 bases). CDR3 size: 12 residues. Germline CDR1 and CDR2: SEHNR and FQNEAQ (reference sequence). Trimming took 7 bases from V and 6 from J, leaving 13 bases between them. The CDR3 DNA reads TGTGCCAGCACCAAGGGAGGTTTCGAGCAGTACTTC. Translated: CASTKGGFEQYF. The full variable domain, its missing parts supplied by reference TRBV7-9 and TRBJ2-7, is DTGVSQNPRHKITKRGQNVTFRCDPISEHNRLYWYRQTLGQGPEFLTYFQNEAQLEKSRLLSDRFSAERPKGSFSTLEIQRTEQGDSAMYLCASTKGGFEQYFGPGTRLTVT.

CDR3 nucleotide sequence: TGTGCCAGCAGCCTTGGGGGGGCTAACTCCTACGAGCAGTACTTC. It yields the protein CASSLGGANSYEQYF. V gene TRBV27 combines with J gene TRBJ2-7, with D tentatively TRBD2 (7 bases). CDR3 length equals 15 residues. CDR1 is MNHEY and CDR2 is SMNVEV in the germline V gene (reference sequence). Trimming pared 6 bases from V and 0 bases from J, leaving 15 bases between.

This chain connects TRBV15 to TRBJ1-4, with 7 nucleotides matching TRBD1. With 0 bases clipped from V and 7 bases from J, the junction kept 5 bases outside the gene matches. The CDR3 consists of 15 residues. Per the germline V gene, CDR1 is LNHNV and CDR2 is YYDKDF (reference sequence). The CDR3 loop reads CATSRDSRDSEKLFF. Written as DNA, the CDR3 is TGTGCCACCAGCAGAGATTCCCGGGACAGTGAAAAACTGTTTTTT.